One and the same sample provided the 28 T cell receptor beta chains below, sequenced in a study of cytomegalovirus exposure and HLA in healthy donors. PCR employed 60 Vbeta and 13 Jbeta primers. Sequencing was performed with immunoSEQ multiplex PCR; in TCRdb, only in-frame clones are kept and a portion is missing. The profile shows about 130,000 clones, around four fifths of them singletons. Sequencing was performed on PBMCs. These receptors originate from a boy aged 2 to 10 in good health and CMV-seronegative.

This chain joins TRBV5-6 and TRBJ1-1; D may be TRBD1 (6 bases). Germline V CDR1 and CDR2: SGHDT, YYEEEE. This CDR3 has 16 amino acids. V shed 0 bases and J shed 0 bases, with 12 bases lying between them. The CDR3 sequence is CASSLAHRDLNTEAFF. CDR3 sequence (DNA): TGTGCCAGCAGCTTGGCCCACAGGGATCTGAACACTGAAGCTTTCTTT.

This clone occurred once. The chain carries TRBV7-9 and TRBJ1-4; the D gene is possibly TRBD1 (6 bases). The CDR3 consists of 15 residues. The V gene lost 5 bases and the J gene lost 7 bases, with 17 bases spanning the gap. CDR1 and CDR2 (germline): SEHNR, FQNEAQ (reference sequence). The CDR3 here is CASSPGQSQGEKLFF. The DNA for the CDR3 is TGTGCCAGCAGCCCCGGACAGTCTCAGGGTGAAAAACTGTTTTTT.

The chain has TRBV30 and TRBJ2-5, with a possible D match to TRBD1 (6 bases). This CDR3 is built from 13 residues. The germline V gene has CDR1 GTSNPN and CDR2 SVGIG (reference sequence). Between the trimmed V and J ends, which lost 8 bases and 0 bases, there was a span of 13 bases. For the CDR3, the DNA is TGTGCCGTGCACAGGGTCAACCAAGAGACCCAGTACTTC. Protein sequence: CAVHRVNQETQYF.

The gene calls are TRBV6-4 and TRBJ1-1; the D gene is possibly TRBD1 (6 bases). Trimming took 6 bases from V and 1 from J, leaving 9 bases between them. Germline V gene sequence: CDR1 MRHNA, CDR2 SNTAGT. The CDR3 contains 13 residues. Here the CDR3 DNA reads TGTGCCAGCAGCCCGACAGGGAACACTGAAGCTTTCTTT. Residues: CASSPTGNTEAFF.

V usage is TRBV5-8 and J usage is TRBJ1-4; 11 bases align to TRBD1. V lost 4 bases, J lost 0 bases, and 2 bases stayed unmatched. CDR1 is SGHTS, CDR2 YDEGEE, per germline. This CDR3 is 16 amino acids long. The CDR3 loop is CASSRGQGATNEKLFF. DNA for the CDR3: TGTGCCAGCAGCCGGGGACAGGGGGCAACTAATGAAAAACTGTTTTTT. Filled out from reference TRBV5-8 and TRBJ1-4, the complete variable domain reads EAGVTQSPTHLIKTRGQQATLRCSPISGHTSVYWYQQALGLGLQFLLWYDEGEERNRGNFPPRFSGRQFPNYSSELNVNALELEDSALYLCASSRGQGATNEKLFFGSGTQLSVL.

This chain connects TRBV19 to TRBJ1-1; D is perhaps TRBD1 (5 bases). Germline lookup yields CDR1 LNHDA and CDR2 SQIVND (reference sequence). V was shortened by 10 bases and J by 0 bases, with 18 bases between the two germline ends. CDR3 length equals 15 residues. The CDR3 sequence is CATAPRQLMNTEAFF. CDR3 bases: TGTGCCACCGCACCCCGACAGTTAATGAACACTGAAGCTTTCTTT.

The V gene is TRBV29-1, the J gene TRBJ1-1; 8 nucleotides line up with TRBD1. The germline V gene has CDR1 SQVTM and CDR2 ANQGSEA. With V trimmed by 4 bases and J by 1 base, 8 bases remained unmatched. This CDR3 has 15 residues. The DNA for the CDR3 is TGCAGCGTTGGTCGCCAGGGGGCATGGAACACTGAAGCTTTCTTT. Its protein product is CSVGRQGAWNTEAFF.

This chain's CDR3 is CAISEYPTSGRSHEQFF. The DNA of the CDR3 is TGTGCCATCAGTGAGTACCCGACTAGCGGGAGATCCCATGAGCAGTTCTTC. The chain links TRBV10-3 to TRBJ2-1, with 12 bases fitting TRBD2. The V and J ends lost 1 base and 8 bases, in that order; junction bases with no gene match: 9. Germline V gene data show CDR1 as ENHRY and CDR2 as SYGVKD. The CDR3 length is 17 residues.

V usage is TRBV30 and J usage is TRBJ2-5; TRBD2 matches at 11 bases. Germline V gene sequence: CDR1 GTSNPN, CDR2 SVGIG (reference sequence). With V trimmed by 1 base and J by 5 bases, 6 bases remained unmatched. The length of the CDR3 is 15 residues. CDR3 region: CAWSARLAGKETQYF. The CDR3, as DNA: TGTGCCTGGAGTGCCAGACTAGCGGGGAAGGAGACCCAGTACTTC.

This clone was picked up one time. The chain uses TRBV19 and TRBJ2-2; D not resolved. Germline assignment: CDR1 LNHDA and CDR2 SQIVND (reference sequence). Trimming removed 4 bases from V and 4 bases from J, with 10 bases in between. This CDR3 has 14 residues. The CDR3 sequence is CASSRESRTGELFF. CDR3 in DNA: TGTGCCAGTAGTAGAGAGAGTCGCACCGGGGAGCTGTTTTTT. Looking up the rest from reference TRBV19 and TRBJ2-2 gives the full variable domain: DGGITQSPKYLFRKEGQNVTLSCEQNLNHDAMYWYRQDPGQGLRLIYYSQIVNDFQKGDIAEGYSVSREKKESFPLTVTSAQKNPTAFYLCASSRESRTGELFFGEGSRLTVL.

This chain uses TRBV27 with TRBJ1-5; no clear D. The CDR3 consists of 13 residues. Looked up from germline, CDR1 is MNHEY and CDR2 is SMNVEV (reference sequence). Between the trimmed V and J ends, which lost 2 bases and 4 bases, there was a span of 6 bases. The CDR3 region is CASSLAGNQPQHF. DNA of the CDR3: TGTGCCAGCAGTTTAGCGGGAAATCAGCCCCAGCATTTT.

The rearrangement joins TRBV5-6 to TRBJ1-6, with D possibly matching TRBD1 (6 bases). This CDR3 has 16 amino acids. V dropped 4 bases and J dropped 7 bases, with 18 bases sitting between them. Germline CDR1 and CDR2: SGHDT and YYEEEE. The CDR3 region is CASSPTGGGGNSPLHF. CDR3 coding DNA: TGTGCCAGCAGCCCCACTGGCGGGGGCGGCAATTCACCCCTCCACTTT. Variable domain in full (rest from reference TRBV5-6 and TRBJ1-6): DAGVTQSPTHLIKTRGQQVTLRCSPKSGHDTVSWYQQALGQGPQFIFQYYEEEERQRGNFPDRFSGHQFPNYSSELNVNALLLGDSALYLCASSPTGGGGNSPLHFGNGTRLTVT.

The chain combines TRBV6-1 with TRBJ1-3, with D perhaps TRBD1 (5 bases). This CDR3 region has 13 residues. V lost 7 bases to trimming and J lost 1 base, with 8 bases between them. The germline V gene encodes CDR1 MNHNS and CDR2 SASEGT. The CDR3 region has the DNA TGTGCCAGCACAGCAGGGTCTGGAAACACCATATATTTT. It encodes CASTAGSGNTIYF.

This clone was picked up one time. V gene TRBV6-5 combines with J gene TRBJ1-1, with a possible D match to TRBD1 (6 bases). The V and J ends lost 11 bases and 0 bases respectively, with 13 bases between them. The CDR3 is 13 residues long. CDR1 MNHEY and CDR2 SVGAGI come from the germline V gene. CDR3 in amino acids: CAARGGMNTEAFF. CDR3 DNA sequence: TGTGCCGCGAGGGGGGGTATGAACACTGAAGCTTTCTTT.

V and J are TRBV7-2 and TRBJ2-1, with 14 bases fitting TRBD2. The CDR3 totals 16 residues. The germline V gene has CDR1 SGHTA and CDR2 FQGNSA. Trimming removed 3 bases from V and 7 bases from J; junction bases left unmatched: 5. The CDR3 reads CASSFRTSGGINEQFF. As DNA, the CDR3 is TGTGCCAGCAGCTTCAGGACTAGCGGGGGGATAAATGAGCAGTTCTTC.

The chain joins TRBV4-3 to TRBJ1-5, with TRBD1 identical over 10 bases. This CDR3 comprises 15 residues. Per germline, CDR1 LGHNA and CDR2 YSLEER. V lost 3 bases and J lost 3; bases outside the gene matches: 2. As DNA, the CDR3 is TGCGCCAGCAGCCACGGACAGGGGGACAATCAGCCCCAGCATTTT. Translated: CASSHGQGDNQPQHF.

The genes are TRBV2 and TRBJ1-4; 12 bases map to TRBD1. Trimming at V came to 6 bases and at J to 8 bases, leaving 10 bases not matched to a gene. The V gene's germline CDR1 is SNHLY and CDR2 FYNNEI. The CDR3 has 16 residues. The CDR3 spells CASSRDRGRVLEKLFF. CDR3 coding DNA: TGTGCCAGCAGCCGGGACAGGGGGCGCGTATTGGAAAAACTGTTTTTT. Filled out from reference TRBV2 and TRBJ1-4, the complete variable domain reads EPEVTQTPSHQVTQMGQEVILRCVPISNHLYFYWYRQILGQKVEFLVSFYNNEISEKSEIFDDQFSVERPDGSNFTLKIRSTKLEDSAMYFCASSRDRGRVLEKLFFGSGTQLSVL.

The V and J genes are TRBV4-3 and TRBJ1-2; D might be TRBD1 (6 bases). Trimming cost V 0 bases and J 4 bases, with 21 bases left between them. CDR1 LGHNA and CDR2 YSLEER come from the germline V gene. This CDR3 region has 18 residues. The CDR3 DNA follows: TGCGCCAGCAGCCAAGACCCCGTTGACCGGGACACCATCTATGGCTACACCTTC. Protein: CASSQDPVDRDTIYGYTF.

V and J are TRBV30 and TRBJ1-5; possible D gene TRBD1, 5 bases. V lost 1 base to trimming and J lost 5 bases, with 12 bases between them. The germline gives CDR1 GTSNPN, CDR2 SVGIG (reference sequence). The CDR3 length is 14 residues. The CDR3 nucleotides read TGTGCCTGGAGTGGTGGGCAGGGCGATCAGCCCCAGCATTTT. Amino acids: CAWSGGQGDQPQHF. Drawing the rest from reference TRBV30 and TRBJ1-5, the complete variable domain is SQTIHQWPATLVQPVGSPLSLECTVEGTSNPNLYWYRQAAGRGLQLLFYSVGIGQISSEVPQNLSASRPQDRQFILSSKKLLLSDSGFYLCAWSGGQGDQPQHFGDGTRLSIL.

The chain carries TRBV7-9 and TRBJ2-3; the match to TRBD2 covers 9 bases. The V and J ends lost 5 bases and 0 bases, in that order; junction bases with no gene match: 6. CDR3 length equals 16 residues. Germline V gives CDR1 SEHNR, CDR2 FQNEAQ (reference sequence). CDR3 protein: CASSAGLASSTDTQYF. DNA for the CDR3: TGTGCCAGCAGCGCCGGACTAGCGTCTAGCACAGATACGCAGTATTTT.

This chain uses TRBV2 with TRBJ1-1, with 10 bases identical to TRBD1. Unmatched junction bases numbered 6, after V lost 6 bases and J lost 5 bases. Germline V gives CDR1 SNHLY, CDR2 FYNNEI. The CDR3 spans 14 residues. The CDR3 loop is CASREDRGGTEAFF. Here the CDR3 DNA reads TGTGCCAGCAGAGAGGACAGGGGGGGAACTGAAGCTTTCTTT.

The rearrangement links TRBV27 to TRBJ2-5; D call uncertain. There are 12 residues in the CDR3. Deletions cut 8 bases from V and 2 bases from J, with 9 bases between. Germline CDR1 and CDR2: MNHEY and SMNVEV (reference sequence). The CDR3 bases are TGTGCCAGCGGTGAGAGACAAGAGACCCAGTACTTC. Its translation is CASGERQETQYF.

The rearrangement links TRBV7-3 to TRBJ2-7; TRBD2 might be the D (6 bases). This CDR3 contains 15 residues. Per the germline V gene, CDR1 is SGHTA and CDR2 is FQGTGA. V lost 2 bases to trimming and J lost 4 bases, with 15 bases between them. CDR3 loop: CASSLGSSGPYEQYF. In DNA, the CDR3 is TGTGCCAGCAGCTTAGGGTCCAGCGGGCCTTACGAGCAGTACTTC.

V gene TRBV6-1 combines with J gene TRBJ2-5, with D possibly being TRBD1 (5 bases). CDR1 and CDR2 from the germline V gene are MNHNS and SASEGT. The V end lost 3 bases, the J end lost 2 bases, and 13 bases lay between the germline ends. The CDR3 length is 15 residues. CDR3 DNA sequence: TGTGCCAGCAGTGATCACCCCAGGGAACAAGAGACCCAGTACTTC. This encodes CASSDHPREQETQYF.

J is TRBJ1-1 and V is TRBV13; 7 positions agree with TRBD1. V lost 0 bases to trimming and J lost 6 bases; unmatched junction nucleotides: 1. The CDR3 contains 13 residues. Germline V gene data show CDR1 as PRHDT and CDR2 as FYEKMQ (reference sequence). CDR3 protein: CASSLGQGAEAFF. CDR3 bases: TGTGCCAGCAGCTTAGGCCAGGGGGCTGAAGCTTTCTTT.

The J gene is TRBJ2-1, the V gene TRBV7-8, with a tentative D call TRBD2 (5 bases). CDR3 length: 14 residues. V lost 2 bases and J 7 bases, leaving 12 bases between the germline ends. CDR1 is SGHVS, CDR2 FQNEAQ, per germline. The CDR3 nucleotides are TGTGCCAGCAGCTTAAGGGCCACGGGGAATGAGCAGTTCTTC. Translation: CASSLRATGNEQFF. Based on the CDR3 plus reference TRBV7-8 and TRBJ2-1, the full variable domain is GAGVSQSPRYKVAKRGQDVALRCDPISGHVSLFWYQQALGQGPEFLTYFQNEAQLDKSGLPSDRFFAERPEGSVSTLKIQRTQQEDSAVYLCASSLRATGNEQFFGPGTRLTVL.

This rearrangement joins TRBV5-1 to TRBJ2-7; TRBD2 aligns across 8 bases. Germline V gives CDR1 SGHRS, CDR2 YFSETQ. CDR3 length: 13 amino acids. The J segment lost 4 bases and the V segment lost 4 bases, leaving 4 bases of the junction unmatched. CDR3 sequence: CASSTRGGYEQYF. CDR3 nucleotide sequence: TGCGCCAGCAGCACCCGGGGGGGGTACGAGCAGTACTTC.

This chain connects TRBV18 to TRBJ2-2; D may be TRBD1 (6 bases). Trimming removed 3 bases at V and 5 bases at J, with 10 bases between. This CDR3 has 14 amino acids. CDR1 and CDR2 (germline): KGHSH, LQKENI. The CDR3 sequence: CASSPDTGTGELFF. DNA for the CDR3: TGTGCCAGCTCACCCGATACAGGGACCGGGGAGCTGTTTTTT.